These 6 T cell receptor beta chains were sequenced from one sample in a study of early T cells in non-severe SARS-CoV-2 infection. In TCRdb, the 5' RACE reads were re-called with MiXCR into one record per CDR3 protein. In the table there are tens of thousands of distinct CDR3 sequences, around a sixth of which are singletons. The material sequenced was whole blood. Source of these receptors: an adult who was a healthcare worker with PCR-confirmed SARS-CoV-2 infection or an uninfected control (not recorded which).

This clonotype was counted a few times. J is TRBJ2-1 and V is TRBV12-3 or TRBV12-4; 9 bases line up with TRBD2. The CDR3 runs to 17 residues. J lost 3 bases, V lost 2 bases, and 8 bases had no gene match. The DNA of the CDR3 is TGTGCCAGCAGTTTACTAGCTAGCGGGATCCGCTACAATGAGCAGTTCTTC. This codes for CASSLLASGIRYNEQFF.

Ten or more counts support this clonotype. V usage is TRBV5-4 and J usage is TRBJ2-1, with no clear D. This CDR3 is 15 amino acids long. Germline lookup yields CDR1 SGHNT and CDR2 YYREEE (reference sequence). Trimming removed 0 bases at V and 6 bases at J, with 13 bases between. CDR3 sequence reads: CASSLVGVSTNEQFF. The CDR3 DNA sequence: TGTGCCAGCAGCTTGGTTGGGGTATCCACCAATGAGCAGTTCTTC. The complete variable domain, with remaining parts taken from reference TRBV5-4 and TRBJ2-1, reads ETGVTQSPTHLIKTRGQQVTLRCSSQSGHNTVSWYQQALGQGPQFIFQYYREEENGRGNFPPRFSGLQFPNYSSELNVNALELDDSALYLCASSLVGVSTNEQFFGPGTRLTVL.

The sample holds a few counts of this clonotype. The chain uses TRBV20-1 and TRBJ1-6; no firm D call. Germline V CDR1 and CDR2: DFQATT, SNEGSKA (reference sequence). The CDR3 sequence is 15 residues long. The V gene lost 0 bases and the J gene lost 10 bases, with 16 bases spanning the gap. For the CDR3, the DNA is TGCAGTGCTAGAGACGATCTCGGGGATTACTCACCCCTCCACTTT. The encoded protein is CSARDDLGDYSPLHF.

The chain is built from TRBV6-1 and TRBJ1-6; 8 bases agree with TRBD1. The CDR3 runs 15 residues. CDR1 is MNHNS, CDR2 SASEGT, per germline. V shed 5 bases, J shed 11 bases, and the junction held 11 bases outside the gene matches. The DNA for the CDR3 is TGTGCCAGCAGTTACTTCACAGGACAGGGAACACCCCTCCACTTT. It yields the protein CASSYFTGQGTPLHF.

V and J are TRBV6-6 and TRBJ2-1; D not certain. Germline-derived CDR1 and CDR2 are MNHNY and SVGAGI (reference sequence). The CDR3 is 17 residues long. The V gene lost 0 bases and the J gene lost 5 bases, with 17 bases spanning the gap. CDR3 region: CASSYSRAGSGDNEQFF. DNA of the CDR3: TGTGCCAGCAGTTACTCTAGAGCCGGGTCTGGGGACAATGAGCAGTTCTTC.

This clonotype has only a few counts. This chain connects TRBV6-2 or TRBV6-3 to TRBJ1-3; TRBD1 might be the D (6 bases). Trimming removed 4 bases from V and 0 bases from J, with 10 bases in between. This CDR3 is built from 15 residues. Germline V gene sequence: CDR1 MNHEY, CDR2 SVGEGT. The CDR3 region has the DNA TGTGCCAGCAGTTCCGACAGGCTCTCTGGAAACACCATATATTTT. Encoded protein: CASSSDRLSGNTIYF.